Detailed here is one TCR beta chain. These data come from a study of T cell responses to AZD1222 COVID-19 vaccine. Overall study: Second-dose intervals near 4 or 12 weeks were combined.

Repertoires were generated with immunoSEQ multiplex PCR, while TCRdb's copy carries only in-frame clones and drops some. Of 150,000 to 200,000 clones listed, 85% to 90% are singletons. Germline trimming cut 6 bases from V and 3 bases from J; bases unmatched to any gene: 10. The germline gives CDR1 LNHDA, CDR2 SQIVND (reference sequence). There are 16 residues in the CDR3. The rearrangement uses TRBV19 and TRBJ1-2; 10 positions agree with TRBD1. This clonotype originated in an adult in good health. Specimen: peripheral blood, collected on day 0 of AZD1222 vaccination. As DNA, the CDR3 is TGTGCCAGTAGGCCTGAGGGACAGGGGTTAGACTATGGCTACACCTTC. The encoded protein is CASRPEGQGLDYGYTF.